Listed here are 13 T cell receptor beta chains from one sample, sequenced in a study of blood T cell repertoires in COVID-19. Libraries were prepared by immunoSEQ multiplex PCR; TCRdb keeps only in-frame clonotypes and omits some of them. The sample carries approximately 170,000 clones, around four fifths recorded once. The source material was PBMCs or T cells enriched from blood (not recorded which). These receptor sequences come from a woman between 45 and 60 years old in a cohort exposed to, infected with or recovered from COVID-19 (not recorded which).

This clone has more than one count but fewer than ten. The V and J genes are TRBV3-1 (or the pseudogene TRBV3-2) and TRBJ1-5; 7 bases match TRBD1. CDR1 and CDR2 (germline): LGHDT, YNNKEL (reference sequence). The CDR3 totals 14 residues. The J segment lost 4 bases and the V segment lost 0 bases, leaving 0 bases of the junction unmatched. The CDR3 bases are TGTGCCAGCAGCCAAGAACAGGGGAATCAGCCCCAGCATTTT. It yields the protein CASSQEQGNQPQHF.

This sequence joins TRBV7-6 and TRBJ2-1; D gene uncertain. Trimming took off 5 bases at V and 5 bases at J, with 7 bases between the two ends. The CDR3 is 12 residues long. CDR1 and CDR2 from the germline V gene are SGHVS and FNYEAQ. CDR3 residues: CASSHTDNEQFF. The CDR3 coding sequence is TGTGCCAGCAGCCATACGGACAATGAGCAGTTCTTC. Supplemented by reference TRBV7-6 and TRBJ2-1, the full variable domain reads GAGVSQSPRYKVTKRGQDVALRCDPISGHVSLYWYRQALGQGPEFLTYFNYEAQQDKSGLPNDRFSAERPEGSISTLTIQRTEQRDSAMYRCASSHTDNEQFFGPGTRLTVL.

J is TRBJ1-3 and V is TRBV9; D may be TRBD1 (5 bases). V was pared by 1 base and J by 0 bases, with 8 bases between. Germline CDR1 SGDLS, CDR2 YYNGEE. There are 15 residues in the CDR3. The CDR3 protein is CASSVSGNSGNTIYF. The CDR3 DNA reads as TGTGCCAGCAGCGTATCAGGGAACTCTGGAAACACCATATATTTT.

This clone was seen a handful of times. The chain uses TRBV27 and TRBJ1-6; the D gene is possibly TRBD1 (5 bases). The CDR3 runs to 17 residues. Germline assignment: CDR1 MNHEY and CDR2 SMNVEV (reference sequence). The germline V and J ends were trimmed by 6 bases and 5 bases, with 20 bases remaining between them. DNA for the CDR3: TGTGCCAGCAGCCCCTGGGGGGGACTAAGGGATAATTCACCCCTCCACTTT. Translation gives CASSPWGGLRDNSPLHF.

V gene TRBV6-6 combines with J gene TRBJ1-5; 7 bases match TRBD1. Germline V gene data show CDR1 as MNHNY and CDR2 as SVGAGI (reference sequence). Trimming cost V 4 bases and J 4 bases; bases outside gene matches: 7. This CDR3 is built from 15 residues. CDR3 DNA: TGTGCCAGCAGTTCCACGGGACAGACGAATCAGCCCCAGCATTTT. Protein sequence: CASSSTGQTNQPQHF.

The J gene is TRBJ1-2, the V gene TRBV28, with D perhaps TRBD1 (5 bases). This CDR3 is 15 amino acids long. V was shortened by 6 bases and J by 9 bases, with 23 bases between the two germline ends. Germline-derived CDR1 and CDR2 are MDHEN and SYDVKM. The CDR3 spells CASRTSSGTKSSYTF. The DNA of the CDR3 is TGTGCCAGCAGGACGTCCTCCGGGACTAAGAGTAGCTACACCTTC.

This clone has a single count. The chain has TRBV7-9 and TRBJ1-4; the match to TRBD1 covers 7 bases. With V trimmed by 4 bases and J by 5 bases, 10 bases remained unmatched. Germline V gene sequence: CDR1 SEHNR, CDR2 FQNEAQ (reference sequence). The CDR3 sequence is 16 residues long. The chain's CDR3 is CASSSTGTVLNEKLFF. The CDR3 DNA reads as TGTGCCAGCAGCTCGACCGGGACAGTGTTAAATGAAAAACTGTTTTTT.

The table lists this clone with a count of one. The chain is built from TRBV19 and TRBJ1-5, with 8 bases aligning to TRBD1. CDR1 and CDR2 from the germline V gene are LNHDA and SQIVND (reference sequence). V was clipped by 4 bases and J by 6 bases; unmatched bases: 11. This CDR3 has 16 amino acids. The CDR3 DNA reads as TGTGCCAGTAGTACGTTCGGACAGGGCAAAGCTCAGCCCCAGCATTTT. Encoded protein: CASSTFGQGKAQPQHF.

Regarding this clone: At one end, the junction sequence differs from germline, possibly due to a read error. The chain uses TRBV29-1 and TRBJ2-5; 11 bases fit TRBD2. CDR1 SQVTM and CDR2 ANQGSEA come from the germline V gene. The CDR3 runs to 16 residues. The CDR3 loop reads CSVKDAGTSGQETQYF. The DNA of the CDR3 is TGCAGCGTTAAAGACGCAGGGACTAGCGGCCAAGAGACCCAGTACTTC.

This chain connects TRBV28 to TRBJ2-7; maybe TRBD1 (5 bases). V lost 5 bases, J lost 3 bases, and 17 bases lay in between. This CDR3 region has 15 residues. The germline V gene encodes CDR1 MDHEN and CDR2 SYDVKM. The DNA for the CDR3 is TGTGCCAGCAGTGAGGACACCATAAGGGGCTACGAGCAGTACTTC. This codes for CASSEDTIRGYEQYF.

The chain joins TRBV6-5 to TRBJ2-3; 11 bases align to TRBD2. The CDR3 extends over 15 amino acids. The J segment lost 2 bases and the V segment lost 6 bases, leaving 4 bases of the junction unmatched. From germline, CDR1 is MNHEY and CDR2 SVGAGI. Here the CDR3 DNA reads TGTGCCAGCAGCCCGACTAGCGGGGTCACAGATACGCAGTATTTT. This gives the protein CASSPTSGVTDTQYF.

The V gene is TRBV3-1 (or the pseudogene TRBV3-2), the J gene TRBJ2-3, with a weak D call TRBD2 (5 bases). CDR1 LGHDT and CDR2 YNNKEL come from the germline V gene (reference sequence). V was clipped by 3 bases and J by 3 bases, with 16 bases between them. The CDR3 totals 16 residues. CDR3 in amino acids: CASSQTRTEKTDTQYF. DNA of the CDR3: TGTGCCAGCAGCCAGACGAGGACTGAGAAGACAGATACGCAGTATTTT.

The CDR3 spells CASTGERGTPVNTGELFF. The CDR3 bases are TGTGCCAGCACCGGAGAGCGAGGGACACCAGTAAACACCGGGGAGCTGTTTTTT. The rearrangement joins TRBV21-1 to TRBJ2-2; the table gives TRBD1 as D, unverified against the DNA. TRBV21-1 is reported as a pseudogene. This CDR3 region has 18 residues.